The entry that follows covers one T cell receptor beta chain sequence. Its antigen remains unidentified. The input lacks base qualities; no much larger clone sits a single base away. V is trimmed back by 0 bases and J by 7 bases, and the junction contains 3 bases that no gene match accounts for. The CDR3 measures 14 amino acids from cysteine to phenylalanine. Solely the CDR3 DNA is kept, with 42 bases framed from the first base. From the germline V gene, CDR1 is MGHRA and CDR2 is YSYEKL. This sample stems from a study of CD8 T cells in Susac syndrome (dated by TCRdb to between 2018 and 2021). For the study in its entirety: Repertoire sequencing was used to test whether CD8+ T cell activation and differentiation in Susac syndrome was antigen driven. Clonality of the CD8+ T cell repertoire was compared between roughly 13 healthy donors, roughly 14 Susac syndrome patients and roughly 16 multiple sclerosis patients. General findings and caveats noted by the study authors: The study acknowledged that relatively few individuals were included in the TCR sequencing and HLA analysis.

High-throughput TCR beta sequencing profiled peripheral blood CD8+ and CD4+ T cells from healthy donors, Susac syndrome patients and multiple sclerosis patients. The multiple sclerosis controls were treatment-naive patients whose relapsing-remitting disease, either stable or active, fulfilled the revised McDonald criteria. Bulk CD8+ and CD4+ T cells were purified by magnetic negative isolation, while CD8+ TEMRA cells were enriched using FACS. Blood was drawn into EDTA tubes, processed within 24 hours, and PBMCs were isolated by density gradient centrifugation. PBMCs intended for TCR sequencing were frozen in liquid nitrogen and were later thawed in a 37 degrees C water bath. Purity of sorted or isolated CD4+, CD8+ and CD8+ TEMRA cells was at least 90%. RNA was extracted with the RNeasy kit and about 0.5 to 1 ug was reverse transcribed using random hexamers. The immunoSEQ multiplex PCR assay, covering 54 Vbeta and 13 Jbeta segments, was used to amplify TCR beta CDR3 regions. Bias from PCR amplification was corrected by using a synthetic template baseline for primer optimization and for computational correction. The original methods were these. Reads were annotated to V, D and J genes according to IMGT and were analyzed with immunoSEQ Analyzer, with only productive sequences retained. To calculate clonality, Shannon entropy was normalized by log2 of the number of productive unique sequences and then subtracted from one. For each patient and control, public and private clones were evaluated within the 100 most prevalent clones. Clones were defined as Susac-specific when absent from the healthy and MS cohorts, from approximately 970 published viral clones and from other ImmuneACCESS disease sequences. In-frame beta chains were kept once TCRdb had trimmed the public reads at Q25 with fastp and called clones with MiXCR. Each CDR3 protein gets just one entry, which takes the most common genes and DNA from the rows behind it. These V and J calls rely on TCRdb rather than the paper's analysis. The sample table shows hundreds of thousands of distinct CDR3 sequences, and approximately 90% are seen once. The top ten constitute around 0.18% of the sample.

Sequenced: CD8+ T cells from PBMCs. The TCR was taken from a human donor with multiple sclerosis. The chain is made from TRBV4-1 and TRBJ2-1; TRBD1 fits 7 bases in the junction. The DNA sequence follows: TGCGCCAGCAGCCAAGATGTCAGGGGGAATGAGCAGTTCTTC. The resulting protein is CASSQDVRGNEQFF.